This TCR beta chain was found in a study of T cell responses to AZD1222 COVID-19 vaccine. Whole-study findings and limits: Two AZD1222 administrations were followed by greater Spike-specific TCR breadth and depth. There were mostly white British donors and more females than males, and clonal diversity was possibly underestimated. Nearly half of spike-specific TCRs reportedly target unmutated variant regions. Baseline seropositivity occurred in only a handful of AZD1222 recipients.

This clone was seen once. Its antigen is currently unknown. Here immunoSEQ multiplex PCR was the method, and the copy in TCRdb shows in-frame clones only, minus some. This table has 110,000 to 150,000 clones, around 93% appearing once. This CDR3 contains 15 residues. Trimming removed 1 base from V and 4 bases from J, with 11 bases in between. Germline values: CDR1 SGHVS, CDR2 FNYEAQ. The origin of this receptor is an adult who received the AZD1222 COVID-19 vaccine. V is TRBV7-6 and J is TRBJ1-3, with D perhaps matching TRBD1 (5 bases). The specimen was peripheral blood, collected 28 days after the second AZD1222 dose. Written as DNA, the CDR3 is TGTGCCAGCAGCTTAGTTCCGGGGCGCGGAAACACCATATATTTT. It codes for CASSLVPGRGNTIYF. The variable domain in full, completed from reference TRBV7-6 and TRBJ1-3, reads GAGVSQSPRYKVTKRGQDVALRCDPISGHVSLYWYRQALGQGPEFLTYFNYEAQQDKSGLPNDRFSAERPEGSISTLTIQRTEQRDSAMYRCASSLVPGRGNTIYFGEGSWLTVV.